These 8 T cell receptor beta chains originate from one sample sequenced in a study of breast tumors, draining lymph nodes, adjacent tissues. TCRdb used MiXCR to reprocess the multiplex PCR reads, holding one entry per CDR3 protein. Of about 230,000 distinct CDR3 sequences listed, about 30% were seen once; the top ten hold approximately 1.4%. Axillary draining lymph nodes of breast cancer patients supplied the node samples. Sequenced input: axillary lymph node tissue. Source of these receptors: a female donor with breast cancer. Some clones in this sample may be carry-over from other donors' samples.

With regard to this clonotype: A much larger clone is a single base away; this may be a read error. V and J are TRBV7-9 and TRBJ2-2; D is perhaps TRBD2 (5 bases). This CDR3 has 15 amino acids. Germline values: CDR1 SEHNR, CDR2 FQNEAQ (reference sequence). CDR3 in DNA: TGTGCCAGCAGATTAGCGAGAGGGAACACCGGGGAGCTGTTTTTT. Residues: CASRLARGNTGELFF.

The table lists this clonotype with many counts. The rearrangement uses TRBV20-1 and TRBJ2-1; D is uncertain. V lost 2 bases, J lost 0 bases, and 14 bases lay in between. The CDR3 covers 16 residues. Germline V CDR1 and CDR2: DFQATT, SNEGSKA (reference sequence). Written as DNA, the CDR3 is TGCAGTGCTAGAATCCCCTCTTACAGCTCCTACAATGAGCAGTTCTTC. Its translation is CSARIPSYSSYNEQFF.

In regard to this clonotype: This may stem from a read error, because a much larger clone lies one nucleotide away. The V gene is TRBV9, the J gene TRBJ2-1; D may be TRBD1 (6 bases). The V gene's germline CDR1 is SGDLS and CDR2 YYNGEE. V lost 3 bases, J lost 7 bases, and 17 bases lay in between. This CDR3 is built from 15 residues. CDR3 DNA: TGTGCCAGCAGCGCATCGGAACAGGGCTGGAATGAGCAGTTCTTC. It is translated as CASSASEQGWNEQFF.

The V call is TRBV20-1, the J call TRBJ2-2; maybe TRBD2 (6 bases). CDR1 and CDR2 (germline): DFQATT, SNEGSKA (reference sequence). There are 14 residues in the CDR3. Trimming cost V 6 bases and J 5 bases, with 16 bases left between them. The CDR3 DNA reads TGCAGTGCCCCTAGCCTAGCGTCTACCGGGGAGCTGTTTTTT. This gives the protein CSAPSLASTGELFF.

This clonotype has a count of ten or more. The chain carries TRBV20-1 and TRBJ2-7, with no clear D. Germline values: CDR1 DFQATT, CDR2 SNEGSKA (reference sequence). The CDR3 has 11 residues. V was trimmed by 3 bases and J by 3 bases, leaving 6 bases between them. The CDR3 DNA sequence: TGCAGTGCTAGTGTCCACTACGAGCAGTACTTC. This codes for CSASVHYEQYF.

Concerning this clonotype: A much larger clone differs from this one at a single base, so this may be a read error. The chain employs TRBV20-1 and TRBJ2-1; 12 bases are a match to TRBD1. CDR1 DFQATT and CDR2 SNEGSKA come from the germline V gene (reference sequence). Germline trimming cut 1 base from V and 8 bases from J; bases unmatched to any gene: 18. CDR3 length equals 19 residues. The CDR3 nucleotides are TGCAGTGCTAGAGGGTGGGGACAGGGGGCAGCTAGCGGGAGTTATGAGCAGTTCTTC. It specifies CSARGWGQGAASGSYEQFF.

On this clonotype itself: Since a much larger clone is just one base distant, this may be a read error. This sequence joins TRBV28 and TRBJ1-6, with D perhaps TRBD1 (6 bases). CDR3 length equals 16 residues. Germline V gene lookup returns CDR1 MDHEN and CDR2 SYDVKM. In DNA form, the CDR3 reads TGTGCCAGCAGTTTGGGCAGGGGCCATTATAATTCACCCTTCCACTTT. As protein: CASSLGRGHYNSPFHF.

At least ten counts were recorded for this clonotype. CDR3 DNA sequence: TGTGCCAGCAGTTTAGGTCAGCGGAGGGGTGAGCAGTTCTTC. It specifies CASSLGQRRGEQFF. The chain employs TRBV12-3 or TRBV12-4 and TRBJ2-1, with D possibly TRBD2 on 6 matching bases. The CDR3 runs 14 residues. V was clipped by 1 base and J by 9 bases, with 13 bases between them.